Listed below are T cell receptor beta chains from one sample, sequenced in a study of blood T cell repertoires in COVID-19. Profiled with immunoSEQ multiplex PCR; TCRdb holds only in-frame clones, not every one. The data show about 120,000 clones, 60% to 80% seen once. Sequences were obtained from peripheral blood. These receptors were taken from a man aged 55-75 years with acute or convalescent COVID-19. The CDR3 runs from the conserved cysteine through the conserved F or W. A D gene is named only where the DNA matches it firmly. Clone size is stated in some rows and not others, as once, few, many or a class when expanded.

NA,TRBV15,15,TRBJ1-1,NA,CATSRDRVRARVAFF,TGTGCCACCAGCAGAGACCGCGTCAGGGCGCGAGTAGCTTTCTTT
NA,TRBV3-1/TRBV3-2,14,TRBJ1-2,TRBD1,CASSQGQGTYGYTF,TGTGCCAGCAGCCAAGGACAGGGTACCTATGGCTACACCTTC
NA,TRBV19,15,TRBJ2-2,NA,CASSSRRENTGELFF,TGTGCCAGTAGTAGTCGACGGGAGAACACCGGGGAGCTGTTTTTT
few,TRBV27,15,TRBJ1-2,NA,CASSGRQESGYGYTF,TGTGCCAGCAGTGGTAGACAGGAAAGTGGCTATGGCTACACCTTC
NA,TRBV19,13,TRBJ1-2,NA,CASSILGGKGYTF,TGTGCCAGTAGTATCCTAGGAGGGAAAGGCTACACCTTC
NA,TRBV6-5,14,TRBJ1-2,NA,CASTPGGAVRGYTF,TGTGCCAGCACCCCCGGGGGGGCGGTACGGGGCTACACCTTC
NA,TRBV5-1,13,TRBJ2-1,NA,CASSYEGRNEQFF,TGCGCCAGCAGCTACGAGGGTCGCAATGAGCAGTTCTTC
NA,TRBV14,15,TRBJ2-3,TRBD2,CASSQRGGSTDTQYF,TGTGCCAGCAGCCAACGGGGGGGGAGCACAGATACGCAGTATTTT
NA,TRBV9,14,TRBJ1-1,NA,CASSGKQGNTEAFF,TGTGCCAGCAGCGGGAAACAGGGTAACACTGAAGCTTTCTTT
NA,TRBV5-6,15,TRBJ1-3,NA,CASSDSPTAGNTIYF,TGTGCCAGCAGCGACAGCCCCACGGCTGGAAACACCATATATTTT
NA,TRBV4-1,15,TRBJ1-1,NA,CASSQLGGVNTEAFF,TGCGCCAGCAGCCAATTGGGGGGGGTGAACACTGAAGCTTTCTTT
NA,TRBV6-6,16,TRBJ1-6,TRBD1,CASSATTGGGNSPLHF,TGTGCCAGCAGTGCCACGACAGGGGGTGGTAATTCACCCCTCCACTTT
NA,TRBV5-1,15,TRBJ1-1,NA,CASSFIPGGGTEAFF,TGCGCCAGCAGCTTCATCCCCGGGGGGGGCACTGAAGCTTTCTTT
NA,TRBV5-6,14,TRBJ2-7,TRBD1,CASSLETGGDEQYF,TGTGCCAGCAGCTTGGAAACAGGGGGTGACGAGCAGTACTTC
NA,TRBV27,15,TRBJ1-5,TRBD1,CASSLTGAGNQPQHF,TGTGCCAGCAGTTTGACAGGGGCCGGCAATCAGCCCCAGCATTTT
NA,TRBV29-1,14,TRBJ2-1,TRBD2,CSVSGAGVRDEQFF,TGCAGCGTTTCTGGGGCGGGAGTTCGGGATGAGCAGTTCTTC
NA,TRBV2,15,TRBJ2-3,TRBD1,CASRDRQGVPDTQYF,TGTGCCAGCAGAGATCGGCAGGGGGTCCCAGATACGCAGTATTTT
NA,TRBV18,16,TRBJ2-4,TRBD1,CASSPRQGSTKNIQYF,TGTGCCAGCTCACCACGACAGGGGAGTACCAAAAACATTCAGTACTTC
NA,TRBV6-5,13,TRBJ1-1,NA,CASSATTNTEAFF,TGTGCCAGCAGCGCAACAACGAACACTGAAGCTTTCTTT
once,TRBV6-5,14,TRBJ2-6,NA,CASSYSVRANVLTF,TGTGCCAGCAGTTACAGCGTTAGGGCCAACGTCCTGACTTTC
once,TRBV3-1/TRBV3-2,21,TRBJ2-1,TRBD2,CASSHVPGTSGGAGSYNEQFF,TGTGCCAGCAGCCATGTGCCCGGGACTAGCGGGGGGGCCGGTTCCTACAATGAGCAGTTCTTC
NA,TRBV7-8,16,TRBJ1-5,TRBD1,CASSPGQGVGNQPQHF,TGTGCCAGCAGCCCGGGACAGGGTGTAGGCAATCAGCCCCAGCATTTT
NA,TRBV6-1,14,TRBJ1-2,NA,CASSEGYGDYGYTF,TGTGCCAGCAGTGAGGGCTACGGCGACTATGGCTACACCTTC
few,TRBV24-1,19,TRBJ2-6,TRBD1,CATSDPSGGRGSGANVLTF,TGTGCCACCAGTGATCCCTCAGGGGGAAGAGGCTCTGGGGCCAACGTCCTGACTTTC
NA,TRBV11-2,13,TRBJ2-3,NA,CASSLDTLDTQYF,TGTGCCAGCAGCCTCGACACTCTGGATACGCAGTATTTT
NA,TRBV27,15,TRBJ2-3,TRBD2,CASKRLAGGTDTQYF,TGTGCCAGCAAAAGATTAGCGGGGGGCACAGATACGCAGTATTTT
NA,TRBV7-3,15,TRBJ2-1,TRBD2,CASSLMLAGGNEQFF,TGTGCCAGCAGCTTAATGTTAGCGGGAGGGAATGAGCAGTTCTTC
NA,TRBV5-1,15,TRBJ1-2,NA,CASSLNRAAEAGYTF,TGCGCCAGCAGCTTAAACAGGGCGGCGGAGGCTGGCTACACCTTC
NA,TRBV30,13,TRBJ1-4,TRBD1,CALSGDRGEKLFF,TGTGCCTTAAGCGGGGACAGGGGTGAAAAACTGTTTTTT
NA,TRBV3-1/TRBV3-2,13,TRBJ1-4,TRBD1,CASRGGAWEKLFF,TGTGCCAGCAGAGGGGGCGCGTGGGAAAAACTGTTTTTT
NA,TRBV30,18,TRBJ2-6,TRBD2,CAWKGTGRGYSGANVLTF,TGTGCCTGGAAGGGGACCGGGAGGGGATACTCTGGGGCCAACGTCCTGACTTTC
NA,TRBV19,15,TRBJ1-1,TRBD1,CASLARTGLNTEAFF,TGTGCCAGCCTAGCCCGGACAGGGCTGAACACTGAAGCTTTCTTT
NA,TRBV9,13,TRBJ1-2,TRBD1,CASSVRTGSGYTF,TGTGCCAGCAGCGTTAGGACAGGGTCTGGCTACACCTTC
few,TRBV24-1,15,TRBJ1-2,NA,CATSDSDKTRPGYTF,TGTGCCACCAGTGATTCGGACAAGACCCGACCCGGCTACACCTTC
NA,TRBV27,15,TRBJ1-6,NA,CASRDSQDLGSPLHF,TGTGCCAGCAGGGACAGTCAGGATCTAGGGTCACCCCTCCACTTT
NA,TRBV11-2,18,TRBJ1-6,TRBD1,CASSPKIKGQELNSPLHF,TGTGCCAGCAGCCCGAAAATCAAAGGACAGGAGTTAAATTCACCCCTCCACTTT
NA,TRBV7-8,14,TRBJ1-1,NA,CASSLEGVNTEAFF,TGTGCCAGCAGCTTAGAGGGAGTAAACACTGAAGCTTTCTTT
NA,TRBV9,20,TRBJ2-1,TRBD2,CASSVALAIAGGSSYNEQFF,TGTGCCAGCAGCGTAGCCCTCGCGATAGCGGGAGGGAGCTCCTACAATGAGCAGTTCTTC
NA,TRBV14,17,TRBJ2-1,TRBD2,CASSHRRGTSGISEQFF,TGTGCCAGCAGCCATCGAAGGGGGACTAGCGGGATTAGTGAGCAGTTCTTC
NA,TRBV6-5,14,TRBJ1-5,TRBD1,CASSVGQGVQPQHF,TGTGCCAGCAGCGTCGGACAGGGCGTTCAGCCCCAGCATTTT
NA,TRBV7-8,14,TRBJ1-1,NA,CASSFQDTETRAFF,TGTGCCAGCAGCTTCCAAGATACTGAGACGAGGGCTTTCTTT
NA,TRBV18,15,TRBJ1-5,TRBD1,CASSPDRGTTQPQHF,TGTGCCAGCTCACCTGACAGGGGCACGACTCAGCCCCAGCATTTT
NA,TRBV7-8,16,TRBJ1-5,TRBD1,CASSIDRVRGNQPQHF,TGTGCCAGCAGCATCGACAGGGTTCGGGGCAATCAGCCCCAGCATTTT
few,TRBV7-9,15,TRBJ1-4,NA,CASSRRGISEEKLFF,TGTGCCAGCAGCCGTAGGGGGATTTCCGAGGAAAAACTGTTTTTT
NA,TRBV18,13,TRBJ1-5,NA,CASSPMAGQPQHF,TGTGCCAGCTCACCAATGGCGGGGCAGCCCCAGCATTTT
NA,TRBV5-6,14,TRBJ2-1,NA,CASSRTGGGSEQFF,TGTGCCAGCAGCAGAACGGGAGGGGGCAGTGAGCAGTTCTTC
NA,TRBV18,15,TRBJ2-7,TRBD2,CASSPNSGSPYEQYF,TGTGCCAGCTCACCAAATAGCGGGAGTCCCTACGAGCAGTACTTC
NA,TRBV6-1,14,TRBJ2-1,TRBD2,CASSEFGGGAEQFF,TGTGCCAGCAGTGAATTCGGGGGAGGGGCCGAGCAGTTCTTC
NA,TRBV5-6,16,TRBJ2-2,TRBD2,CASSLDGAGETGELFF,TGTGCCAGCAGCTTGGATGGCGCGGGGGAGACCGGGGAGCTGTTTTTT
NA,TRBV11-2,15,TRBJ2-5,NA,CASSLNLKRTETQYF,TGTGCCAGCAGCTTAAATCTGAAGCGCACAGAGACCCAGTACTTC
NA,TRBV10-2,16,TRBJ2-5,NA,CASSEGTYRVKETQYF,TGCGCCAGCAGTGAGGGAACGTACAGGGTGAAAGAGACCCAGTACTTC
NA,TRBV12-3/TRBV12-4,13,TRBJ1-2,TRBD1,CASNQDRVYGYTF,TGTGCCAGCAACCAAGACAGGGTCTATGGCTACACCTTC
NA,TRBV5-6,14,TRBJ1-1,NA,CASSLYRGNTEAFF,TGTGCCAGCAGCTTGTACCGGGGGAACACTGAAGCTTTCTTT
NA,TRBV9,16,TRBJ2-2,NA,CASSVFGGRGTGELFF,TGTGCCAGCAGCGTATTCGGGGGGCGGGGCACCGGGGAGCTGTTTTTT